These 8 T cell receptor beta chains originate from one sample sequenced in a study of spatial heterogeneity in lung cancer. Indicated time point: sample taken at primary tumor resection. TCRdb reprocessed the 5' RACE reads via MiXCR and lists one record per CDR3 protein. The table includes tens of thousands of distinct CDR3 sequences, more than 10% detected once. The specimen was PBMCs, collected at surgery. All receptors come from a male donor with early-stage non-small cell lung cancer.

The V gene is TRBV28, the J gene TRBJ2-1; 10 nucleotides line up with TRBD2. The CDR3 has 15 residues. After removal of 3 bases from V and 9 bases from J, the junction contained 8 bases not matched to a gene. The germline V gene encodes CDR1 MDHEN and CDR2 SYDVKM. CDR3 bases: TGTGCCAGCAGTTTCGTAGCGGGAGGTAGGGCTGAGCAGTTCTTC. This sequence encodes CASSFVAGGRAEQFF.

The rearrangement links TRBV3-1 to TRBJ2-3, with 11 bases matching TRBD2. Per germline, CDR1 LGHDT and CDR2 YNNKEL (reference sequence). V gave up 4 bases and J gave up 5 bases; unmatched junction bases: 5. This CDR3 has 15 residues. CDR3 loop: CASSPSGGPRDTQYF. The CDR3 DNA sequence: TGTGCCAGCAGCCCTAGCGGGGGGCCGAGAGATACGCAGTATTTT.

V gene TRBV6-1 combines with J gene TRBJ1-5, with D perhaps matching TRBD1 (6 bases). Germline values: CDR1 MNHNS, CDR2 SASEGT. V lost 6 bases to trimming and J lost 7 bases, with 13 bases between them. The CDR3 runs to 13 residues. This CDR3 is CASSPGTIQPQHF. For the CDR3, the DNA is TGTGCCAGCAGCCCTGGGACAATCCAGCCCCAGCATTTT.

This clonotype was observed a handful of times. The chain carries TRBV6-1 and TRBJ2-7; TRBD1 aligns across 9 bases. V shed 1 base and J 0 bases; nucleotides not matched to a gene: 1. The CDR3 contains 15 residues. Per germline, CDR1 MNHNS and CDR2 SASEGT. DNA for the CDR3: TGTGCCAGCAGTGAAGGGACAGGGGCCTCCTACGAGCAGTACTTC. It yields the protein CASSEGTGASYEQYF.

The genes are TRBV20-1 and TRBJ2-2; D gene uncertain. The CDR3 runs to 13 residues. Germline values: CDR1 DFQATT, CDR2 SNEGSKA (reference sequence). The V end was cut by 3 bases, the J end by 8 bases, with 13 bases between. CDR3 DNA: TGCAGTGCTAGTATTCCTTATGGTGGGGAGCTGTTTTTT. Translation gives CSASIPYGGELFF.

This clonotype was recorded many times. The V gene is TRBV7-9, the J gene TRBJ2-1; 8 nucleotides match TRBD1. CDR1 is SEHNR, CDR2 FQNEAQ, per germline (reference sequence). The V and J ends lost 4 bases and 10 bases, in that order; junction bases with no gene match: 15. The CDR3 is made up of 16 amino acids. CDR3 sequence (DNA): TGTGCCAGCAGCTCGAGGACAGGGTTATCCAGCAGGGAGCAGTTCTTC. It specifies CASSSRTGLSSREQFF.

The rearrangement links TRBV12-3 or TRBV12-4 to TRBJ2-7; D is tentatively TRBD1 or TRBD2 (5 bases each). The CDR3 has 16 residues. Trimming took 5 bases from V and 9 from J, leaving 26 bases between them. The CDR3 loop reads CASSSPAGTNQAAQYF. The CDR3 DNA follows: TGTGCCAGCAGTAGTCCTGCCGGGACCAACCAGGCCGCGCAGTACTTC.

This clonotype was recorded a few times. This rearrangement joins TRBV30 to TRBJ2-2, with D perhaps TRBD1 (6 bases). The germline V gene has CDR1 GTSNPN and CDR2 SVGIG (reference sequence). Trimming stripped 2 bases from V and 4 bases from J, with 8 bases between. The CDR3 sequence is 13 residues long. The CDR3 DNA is TGTGCCTGGAGTTTCAGGGGCACCGGGGAGCTGTTTTTT. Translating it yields CAWSFRGTGELFF.